The 10 T cell receptor beta chains presented below share a single source sample, sequenced in a study of metastatic and nonmetastatic thyroid tumors (dated by TCRdb to about 2020). None of the patients had been given any treatment before thyroid surgery. The library relied on PCR. Sequenced on an Illumina HiSeq 4000. TCRdb redid the processing of the public reads, applying fastp at Q25 and MiXCR, and retained in-frame beta chains. This sample holds some 26,000 clones; 20% to 25% were observed only once. The top ten clones comprise 4.4% of the sample. Sample: adjacent normal tissue. Receptor source: a female donor with papillary thyroid cancer or a benign thyroid nodule (not recorded which). Some clones in this sample may be carry-over from other donors' samples.

The chain carries TRBV2 and TRBJ2-5; 10 bases are shared with TRBD2. V lost 4 bases and J lost 8; bases outside the gene matches: 16. The germline V gene has CDR1 SNHLY and CDR2 FYNNEI. The CDR3 runs 17 residues. The CDR3 reads CASSGDRTSGRLDTQYF. The CDR3 DNA follows: TGTGCCAGCAGTGGGGATCGGACTAGCGGCAGGCTAGATACCCAGTACTTC. The variable domain in full, completed from reference TRBV2 and TRBJ2-5, reads EPEVTQTPSHQVTQMGQEVILRCVPISNHLYFYWYRQILGQKVEFLVSFYNNEISEKSEIFDDQFSVERPDGSNFTLKIRSTKLEDSAMYFCASSGDRTSGRLDTQYFGPGTRLLVL.

Turning to this clone: Since no conserved phenylalanine or tryptophan closes the CDR3, a read error is the likely cause. It is unclear where the CDR3 begins or ends on the DNA, so no DNA is shown, and the CDR3 is as TCRdb lists it. The chain links TRBV30 to TRBJ1-6; TRBD1 was called by the table and not checked on the DNA. 12 amino acids form the CDR3, both terminal residues included. Germline V gives CDR1 GTSNPN, CDR2 SVGIG (reference sequence). The CDR3 region is CAWSVRGSPLNL.

The V and J genes are TRBV4-1 and TRBJ1-4, with 9 positions matching TRBD1. There are 16 residues in the CDR3. Unmatched junction bases numbered 4, after V lost 3 bases and J lost 2 bases. Germline V gene sequence: CDR1 MGHRA, CDR2 YSYEKL. The DNA for the CDR3 is TGCGCCAGCAGCCAGACAGGGGGGTTTACTAATGAAAAACTGTTTTTT. This translates into CASSQTGGFTNEKLFF.

This clone was seen only a few times. The junction departs from the called germline gene at one end, perhaps through a read error. The chain employs TRBV15 and TRBJ2-7; 9 bases line up with TRBD2. CDR3 length equals 16 residues. The V gene's germline CDR1 is LNHNV and CDR2 YYDKDF (reference sequence). The CDR3 region has the DNA TGTGCCACCATCAGACGCCGGACTAGCGCGTCCTACGAGCAGTACTTC. Its translation is CATIRRRTSASYEQYF. The whole variable domain, remainder taken from reference TRBV15 and TRBJ2-7, is DAMVIQNPRYQVTQFGKPVTLSCSQTLNHNVMYWYQQKSSQAPKLLFHYYDKDFNNEADTPDNFQSRRPNTSFCFLDIRSPGLGDTAMYLCATIRRRTSASYEQYFGPGTRLTVT.

The chain employs TRBV19 and TRBJ1-5; 8 nucleotides align to TRBD1. Trimming took 3 bases from V and 5 from J; bases not matched to a gene: 3. The CDR3 runs to 14 residues. Germline lookup yields CDR1 LNHDA and CDR2 SQIVND (reference sequence). The CDR3 is CASSIPGGHQPQHF. In nucleotides, the CDR3 is TGTGCCAGTAGTATTCCAGGGGGCCATCAGCCCCAGCATTTT.

This clone is classed as medium-sized (0.01 to 0.1%). The chain has TRBV12-3 or TRBV12-4 and TRBJ1-5; 9 bases map to TRBD1. V shed 5 bases, J shed 6 bases, and the junction held 5 bases outside the gene matches. The CDR3 contains 14 residues. CDR3 sequence (DNA): TGTGCCAGCAGTCGACAGGGGGGGGTTCAGCCCCAGCATTTT. It translates to CASSRQGGVQPQHF.

This clone showed up just a few times. Germline and junction disagree at one end, which may indicate a read error. In nucleotides, the CDR3 is TGTGCCAGCAGCAAAGACAGAAGCACACATACGCAGTATTTT. Protein product: CASSKDRSTHTQYF. V and J are TRBV6-2 or TRBV6-3 and TRBJ2-3, with D possibly TRBD1 on 5 matching bases. CDR1 and CDR2 (germline): MNHEY, SVGEGT. The CDR3 contains 14 residues.

This clone was counted ten times or more. The rearrangement joins TRBV4-1 to TRBJ2-7; D possibly corresponds to TRBD2 (6 bases). The CDR3 spans 15 residues. Germline-derived CDR1 and CDR2 are MGHRA and YSYEKL. V lost 3 bases, J lost 2 bases, and 14 bases lay in between. This CDR3 reads CASSHSGTATYEQYF. The CDR3 DNA sequence: TGCGCCAGCAGCCATTCCGGGACTGCAACCTACGAGCAGTACTTC.

In its sample, this clone was seen a few times. The chain links TRBV24-1 to TRBJ2-2; D gene unclear. V was cut by 4 bases and J by 9 bases, with 11 bases left in between. The germline V gene has CDR1 KGHDR and CDR2 SFDVKD. This CDR3 comprises 13 residues. Written as DNA, the CDR3 is TGTGCCACCAGTGACCGGACCGGATGGGAGCTGTTTTTT. Translated: CATSDRTGWELFF.

This clone showed up many times. CDR3 DNA sequence: TGTGCCAGTAGCCAAGGGTGGAGGGGGACTGAAGCTTTCTTT. It translates to CASSQGWRGTEAFF. The rearrangement uses TRBV19 and TRBJ1-1; D is perhaps TRBD1 (6 bases). V was trimmed by 6 bases and J by 5 bases, leaving 16 bases between them. Germline V gene sequence: CDR1 LNHDA, CDR2 SQIVND (reference sequence). The CDR3 runs 14 residues.